Presented here are 16 T cell receptor beta chains from one specimen sequenced in a study of blood T cell repertoires in COVID-19. Repertoires were generated with immunoSEQ multiplex PCR, while TCRdb's copy carries only in-frame clones and drops some. The sample yields roughly 330,000 clones, roughly 86% seen once. Sequenced material: PBMCs or T cells enriched from blood (not recorded which). The receptor set was obtained from a woman aged 25 to 39 who had recovered from COVID-19.

The rearrangement joins TRBV9 to TRBJ2-3, with 8 bases lining up with TRBD2. Trimming removed 2 bases from V and 1 base from J; junction bases left unmatched: 6. Germline CDR1 SGDLS, CDR2 YYNGEE. The CDR3 length is 16 residues. The CDR3 spells CASSVAGLAGTDTQYF. CDR3 nucleotides: TGTGCCAGCAGCGTGGCAGGACTAGCCGGCACAGATACGCAGTATTTT.

The genes are TRBV18 and TRBJ2-7, with D maybe TRBD1 (6 bases). CDR1 is KGHSH and CDR2 is LQKENI in the germline V gene. This CDR3 region has 14 residues. The V end lost 1 base, the J end lost 2 bases, and 9 bases lay between the germline ends. The CDR3 loop reads CASSPRQETYEQYF. CDR3 bases: TGTGCCAGCTCACCACGACAGGAGACCTACGAGCAGTACTTC.

The rearrangement uses TRBV5-6 and TRBJ2-5; D gene unclear. This CDR3 has 14 residues. V dropped 4 bases and J dropped 1 base, with 11 bases sitting between them. Germline-derived CDR1 and CDR2 are SGHDT and YYEEEE. CDR3 protein: CASSKTEVQETQYF. In DNA form, the CDR3 reads TGTGCCAGCAGCAAGACCGAGGTCCAAGAGACCCAGTACTTC.

V usage is TRBV4-3 and J usage is TRBJ2-7; D not resolved. Germline V gene sequence: CDR1 LGHNA, CDR2 YSLEER. The germline V and J ends were trimmed by 0 bases and 4 bases, with 10 bases remaining between them. The CDR3 spans 14 residues. The CDR3 DNA reads TGCGCCAGCAGCCAAGAAGTATCGGGTTACGAGCAGTACTTC. Amino acids: CASSQEVSGYEQYF.

V is TRBV7-2 and J is TRBJ2-7; 10 positions agree with TRBD2. The CDR3 extends over 15 amino acids. V was clipped by 5 bases and J by 3 bases; unmatched bases: 7. In germline, CDR1 is SGHTA, CDR2 FQGNSA. CDR3 in DNA: TGTGCCAGCAGCAAGAAGCTAGCGGGGGACTACGAGCAGTACTTC. It codes for CASSKKLAGDYEQYF.

This chain links TRBV5-6 with TRBJ1-2; tentative D call: TRBD1 (6 bases). This CDR3 region has 13 residues. With 2 bases removed from V and 8 bases from J, the gap between germline ends came to 13 bases. The germline V gene encodes CDR1 SGHDT and CDR2 YYEEEE. CDR3 nucleotides: TGTGCCAGCAGCTTAGGGGGGGCTGGAGGCTACACCTTC. It encodes CASSLGGAGGYTF.

The genes are TRBV6-5 and TRBJ2-7, with a weak D call TRBD2 (5 bases). This CDR3 comprises 15 residues. The germline V and J ends were trimmed by 2 bases and 0 bases, with 11 bases remaining between them. The germline gives CDR1 MNHEY, CDR2 SVGAGI. This CDR3 is CASSYGVATSYEQYF. For the CDR3, the DNA is TGTGCCAGCAGTTACGGGGTAGCGACCTCCTACGAGCAGTACTTC.

This clone was observed a handful of times. The chain employs TRBV5-1 and TRBJ2-2; 11 positions match TRBD2. Germline V gene lookup returns CDR1 SGHRS and CDR2 YFSETQ. Unmatched junction bases numbered 5, after V lost 0 bases and J lost 4 bases. This CDR3 has 17 residues. CDR3 DNA sequence: TGCGCCAGCAGCTTGGGACTAGCGGGGATACTCACCGGGGAGCTGTTTTTT. As protein: CASSLGLAGILTGELFF.

The gene calls are TRBV27 and TRBJ1-2, with D hard to call. Trimming pared 3 bases from V and 4 bases from J, leaving 18 bases between. This CDR3 spans 16 amino acids. In germline, CDR1 is MNHEY, CDR2 SMNVEV (reference sequence). CDR3 in amino acids: CASSFWSLGLSYGYTF. The DNA of the CDR3 is TGTGCCAGCAGTTTCTGGAGTCTCGGGTTGAGCTATGGCTACACCTTC.

This sequence joins TRBV19 and TRBJ1-3; 7 positions agree with TRBD1. The CDR3 sequence is 15 residues long. Looked up from germline, CDR1 is LNHDA and CDR2 is SQIVND (reference sequence). The V gene end was trimmed by 4 bases and the J gene end by 0 bases; junction bases not matched to a gene: 3. The CDR3 DNA is TGTGCCAGTAGTACCGGACAGGCCTCTGGAAACACCATATATTTT. Translating it yields CASSTGQASGNTIYF.

This clone was picked up a small number of times. The genes are TRBV30 and TRBJ1-2; 11 bases are shared with TRBD1. The V and J ends lost 0 bases and 8 bases, in that order; junction bases with no gene match: 8. The germline V gene has CDR1 GTSNPN and CDR2 SVGIG (reference sequence). The CDR3 consists of 15 residues. The CDR3 loop is CAWSVWDRGSQGYTF. In nucleotides, the CDR3 is TGTGCCTGGAGTGTCTGGGACAGGGGGTCGCAAGGCTACACCTTC. The full variable domain, with the rest looked up from reference TRBV30 and TRBJ1-2, is SQTIHQWPATLVQPVGSPLSLECTVEGTSNPNLYWYRQAAGRGLQLLFYSVGIGQISSEVPQNLSASRPQDRQFILSSKKLLLSDSGFYLCAWSVWDRGSQGYTFGSGTRLTVV.

The chain employs TRBV5-6 and TRBJ2-3; no clear D. The CDR3 covers 16 residues. Trimming took 0 bases from V and 0 from J, leaving 11 bases between them. Germline assignment: CDR1 SGHDT and CDR2 YYEEEE. The CDR3 bases are TGTGCCAGCAGCTTGGGGAGAGGTCGAAGCACAGATACGCAGTATTTT. This codes for CASSLGRGRSTDTQYF. The complete variable domain, with remaining parts taken from reference TRBV5-6 and TRBJ2-3, reads DAGVTQSPTHLIKTRGQQVTLRCSPKSGHDTVSWYQQALGQGPQFIFQYYEEEERQRGNFPDRFSGHQFPNYSSELNVNALLLGDSALYLCASSLGRGRSTDTQYFGPGTRLTVL.

The genes are TRBV23-1 and TRBJ1-6, with D perhaps TRBD1 (6 bases). TRBV23-1 is marked as an open reading frame, function uncertain. The length of the CDR3 is 16 residues. V lost 4 bases to trimming and J lost 9 bases, with 19 bases between them. The CDR3 is CASSLSQGIRGSPLHF. The CDR3 DNA is TGCGCCAGCAGTCTTTCACAGGGAATAAGGGGTTCACCCCTCCACTTT.

J is TRBJ1-1 and V is TRBV11-2, with D possibly matching TRBD1 (6 bases). The CDR3 covers 15 residues. The V end lost 1 base, the J end lost 3 bases, and 12 bases lay between the germline ends. Germline values: CDR1 SGHAT, CDR2 FQNNGV. The CDR3 sequence is CASSLAGQWDTEAFF. CDR3 bases: TGTGCCAGCAGCTTAGCAGGACAGTGGGACACTGAAGCTTTCTTT.

The chain joins TRBV28 to TRBJ1-5; a weak D match, TRBD1 (5 bases). The CDR3 covers 16 residues. From germline, CDR1 is MDHEN and CDR2 SYDVKM. V was clipped by 7 bases and J by 1 base, with 17 bases between them. The CDR3 loop is CASTPGGRGSNQPQHF. CDR3 in DNA: TGTGCCAGCACCCCGGGGGGACGCGGGAGCAATCAGCCCCAGCATTTT.

For this clone: The sample has other DNA sequences that encode this CDR3 too. This rearrangement joins TRBV11-3 to TRBJ1-1; D uncertain. V was clipped by 0 bases and J by 1 base, with 3 bases between them. Germline V CDR1 and CDR2: SGHNT, YENEEA. The CDR3 runs 13 residues. In DNA form, the CDR3 reads TGTGCCAGCAGCTTAGATCGGAACACTGAAGCTTTCTTT. Translation: CASSLDRNTEAFF.